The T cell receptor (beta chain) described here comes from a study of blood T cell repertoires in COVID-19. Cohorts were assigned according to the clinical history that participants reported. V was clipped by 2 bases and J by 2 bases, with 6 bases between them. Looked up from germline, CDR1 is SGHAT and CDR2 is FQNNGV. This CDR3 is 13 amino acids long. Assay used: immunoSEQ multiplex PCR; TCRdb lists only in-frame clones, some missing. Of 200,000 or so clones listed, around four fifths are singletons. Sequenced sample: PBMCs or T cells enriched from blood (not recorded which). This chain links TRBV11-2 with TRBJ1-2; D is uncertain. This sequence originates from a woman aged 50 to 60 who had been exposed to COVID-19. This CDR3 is CASSLTVNYGYTF. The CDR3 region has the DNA TGTGCCAGCAGCTTAACGGTAAACTATGGCTACACCTTC.